This entry is about one TCR beta chain. What it binds is unknown. The data stem from a study of blood T cells in healthy people across ages. This CDR3 region has 13 residues. CDR1 SQVTM and CDR2 ANQGSEA come from the germline V gene. V dropped 5 bases and J dropped 6 bases, with 11 bases sitting between them. Combining a sample-barcoded 5' primer with a J-beta primer mix, a second PCR ran for roughly 7 to 12 cycles. TCRdb redid the calling of the 5' RACE reads with MiXCR, one entry per CDR3 protein. The data contain some 860,000 distinct CDR3 sequences, 45% to 70% of them singletons. Study results and limitations: A roughly linear fall in TCR beta diversity per million T cells was seen with increasing age.

This chain connects TRBV29-1 to TRBJ1-6, with a tentative D call TRBD1 (5 bases). Sequenced input: blood. The TCR originated in a man in his forties or fifties in good health. CDR3 region: CSVRDSPNSPLHF. The CDR3 DNA sequence: TGCAGCGTTCGTGACAGCCCTAATTCACCCCTCCACTTT.